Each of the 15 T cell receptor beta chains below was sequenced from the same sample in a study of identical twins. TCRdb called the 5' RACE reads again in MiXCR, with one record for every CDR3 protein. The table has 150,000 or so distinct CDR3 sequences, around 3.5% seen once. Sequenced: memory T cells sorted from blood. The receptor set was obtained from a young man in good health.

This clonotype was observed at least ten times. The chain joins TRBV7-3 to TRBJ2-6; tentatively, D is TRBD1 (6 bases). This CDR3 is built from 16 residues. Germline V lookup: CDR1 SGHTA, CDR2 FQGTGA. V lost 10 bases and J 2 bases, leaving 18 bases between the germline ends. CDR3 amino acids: CATTEGGSTGANVLTF. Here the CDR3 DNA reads TGTGCCACCACCGAAGGGGGATCGACTGGGGCCAACGTCCTGACTTTC.

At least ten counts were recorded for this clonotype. Written as DNA, the CDR3 is TGTGCCAGCAGCCGGACTAGCGGGAGGGGGGTAGAGACCCAGTACTTC. Translation gives CASSRTSGRGVETQYF. The rearrangement uses TRBV3-1 and TRBJ2-5, with TRBD2 matching over 15 bases. There are 16 residues in the CDR3. CDR1 and CDR2 (germline): LGHDT, YNNKEL (reference sequence). V was pared by 4 bases and J by 4 bases, with 4 bases of the junction left unmatched.

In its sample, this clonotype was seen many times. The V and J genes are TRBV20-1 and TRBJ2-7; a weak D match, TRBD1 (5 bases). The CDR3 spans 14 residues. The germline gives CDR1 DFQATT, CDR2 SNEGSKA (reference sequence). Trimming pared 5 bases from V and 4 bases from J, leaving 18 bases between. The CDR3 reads CSAWVSQGSYEQYF. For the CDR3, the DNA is TGCAGTGCTTGGGTATCGCAGGGTAGTTACGAGCAGTACTTC.

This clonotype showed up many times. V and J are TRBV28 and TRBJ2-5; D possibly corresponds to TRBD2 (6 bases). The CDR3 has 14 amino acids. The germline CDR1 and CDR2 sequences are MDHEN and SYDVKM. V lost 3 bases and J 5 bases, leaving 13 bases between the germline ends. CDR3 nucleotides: TGTGCCAGCAGTTTCCCCCGGGAGCTGGAGACCCAGTACTTC. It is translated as CASSFPRELETQYF.

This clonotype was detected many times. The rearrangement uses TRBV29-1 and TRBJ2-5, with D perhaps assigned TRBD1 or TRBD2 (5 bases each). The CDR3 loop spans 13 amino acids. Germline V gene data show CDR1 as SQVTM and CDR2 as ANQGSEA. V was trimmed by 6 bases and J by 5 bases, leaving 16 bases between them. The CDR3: CSVRDASGETQYF. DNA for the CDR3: TGCAGCGTCCGGGACGCCTCCGGGGAGACCCAGTACTTC.

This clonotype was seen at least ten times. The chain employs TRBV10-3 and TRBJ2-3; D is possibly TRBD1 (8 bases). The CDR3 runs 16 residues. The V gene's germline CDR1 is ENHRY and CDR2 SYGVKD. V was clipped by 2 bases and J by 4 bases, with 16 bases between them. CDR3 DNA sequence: TGTGCCATCAGTGAGGGACGGACAGGGAGGGCAGATACGCAGTATTTT. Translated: CAISEGRTGRADTQYF.

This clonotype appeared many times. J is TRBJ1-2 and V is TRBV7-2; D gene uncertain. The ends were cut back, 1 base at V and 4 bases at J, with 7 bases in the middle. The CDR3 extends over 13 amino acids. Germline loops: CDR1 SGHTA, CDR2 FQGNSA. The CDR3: CASSLGTLYGYTF. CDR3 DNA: TGTGCCAGCAGCTTAGGTACCCTCTATGGCTACACCTTC.

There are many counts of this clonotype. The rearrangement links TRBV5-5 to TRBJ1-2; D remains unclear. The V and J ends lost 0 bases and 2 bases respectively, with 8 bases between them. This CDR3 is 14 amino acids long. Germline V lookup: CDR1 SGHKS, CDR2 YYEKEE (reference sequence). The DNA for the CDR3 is TGTGCCAGCAGCTTGGGAGGCAGGAACTATGGCTACACCTTC. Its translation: CASSLGGRNYGYTF.

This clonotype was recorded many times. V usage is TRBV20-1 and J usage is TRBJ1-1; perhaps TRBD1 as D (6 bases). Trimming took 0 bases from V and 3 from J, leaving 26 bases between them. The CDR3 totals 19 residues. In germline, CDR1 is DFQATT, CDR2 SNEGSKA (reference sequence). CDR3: CSARDLGLPSRGLDTEAFF. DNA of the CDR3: TGCAGTGCTAGAGACCTCGGCCTCCCATCCCGGGGGCTGGACACTGAAGCTTTCTTT.

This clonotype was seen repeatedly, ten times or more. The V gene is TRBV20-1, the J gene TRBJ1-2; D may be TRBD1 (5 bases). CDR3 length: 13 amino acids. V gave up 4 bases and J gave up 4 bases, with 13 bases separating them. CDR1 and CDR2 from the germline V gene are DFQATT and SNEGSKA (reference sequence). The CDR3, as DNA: TGCAGTGCTACCCCGGGGCAGGGCTATGGCTACACCTTC. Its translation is CSATPGQGYGYTF.

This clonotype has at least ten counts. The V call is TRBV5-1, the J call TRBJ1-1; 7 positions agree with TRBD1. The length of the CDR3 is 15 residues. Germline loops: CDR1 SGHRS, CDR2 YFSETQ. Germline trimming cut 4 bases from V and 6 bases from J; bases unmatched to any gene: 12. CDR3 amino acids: CASSDPGGRGAEAFF. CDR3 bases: TGCGCCAGCAGCGACCCAGGGGGTAGGGGCGCTGAAGCTTTCTTT.

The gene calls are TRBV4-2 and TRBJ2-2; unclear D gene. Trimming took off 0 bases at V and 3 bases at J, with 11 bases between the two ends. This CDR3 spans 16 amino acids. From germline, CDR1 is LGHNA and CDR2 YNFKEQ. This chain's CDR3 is CASSQELGRDTGELFF. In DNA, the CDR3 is TGTGCCAGCAGCCAAGAATTAGGAAGGGACACCGGGGAGCTGTTTTTT.

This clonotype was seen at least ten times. The CDR3, as DNA: TGTGCCAGCAGTGCAAAAAACACCGGGGAGCTGTTTTTT. It yields the protein CASSAKNTGELFF. This chain links TRBV3-1 with TRBJ2-2; D unclear. The CDR3 has 13 residues. V was shortened by 6 bases and J by 2 bases, with 7 bases between the two germline ends. Germline V gene data show CDR1 as LGHDT and CDR2 as YNNKEL (reference sequence).

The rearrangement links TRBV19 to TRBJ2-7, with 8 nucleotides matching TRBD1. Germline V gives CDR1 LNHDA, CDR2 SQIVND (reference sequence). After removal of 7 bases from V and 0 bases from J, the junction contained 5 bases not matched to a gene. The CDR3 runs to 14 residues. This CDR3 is CASMEDRASYEQYF. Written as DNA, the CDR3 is TGTGCCAGTATGGAGGACAGGGCCTCCTACGAGCAGTACTTC.

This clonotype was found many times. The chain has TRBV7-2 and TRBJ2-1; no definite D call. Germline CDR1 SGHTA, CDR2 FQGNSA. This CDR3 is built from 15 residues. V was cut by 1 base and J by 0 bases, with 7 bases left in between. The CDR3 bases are TGTGCCAGCAGCTTAGTTATACGCTCCTACAATGAGCAGTTCTTC. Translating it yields CASSLVIRSYNEQFF.